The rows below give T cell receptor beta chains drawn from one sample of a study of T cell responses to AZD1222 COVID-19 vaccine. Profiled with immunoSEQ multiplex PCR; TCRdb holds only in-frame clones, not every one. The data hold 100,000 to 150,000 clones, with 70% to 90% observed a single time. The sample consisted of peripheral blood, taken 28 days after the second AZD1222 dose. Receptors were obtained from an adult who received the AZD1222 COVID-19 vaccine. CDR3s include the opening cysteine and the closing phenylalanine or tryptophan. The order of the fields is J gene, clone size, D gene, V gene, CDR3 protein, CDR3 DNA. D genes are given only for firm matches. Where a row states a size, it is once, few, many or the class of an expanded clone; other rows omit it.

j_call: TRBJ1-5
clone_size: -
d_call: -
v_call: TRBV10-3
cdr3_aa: CAISESKRGKAQPQHF
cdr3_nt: TGTGCCATCAGTGAGTCGAAAAGGGGGAAAGCTCAGCCCCAGCATTTT

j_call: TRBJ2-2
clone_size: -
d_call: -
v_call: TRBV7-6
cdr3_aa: CASSHGGELFF
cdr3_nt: TGTGCCAGCAGCCACGGTGGGGAGCTGTTTTTT

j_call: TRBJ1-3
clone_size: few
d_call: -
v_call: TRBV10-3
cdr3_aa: CAISRDGRTGNTIYF
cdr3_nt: TGTGCCATCAGCAGGGACGGGCGTACTGGAAACACCATATATTTT

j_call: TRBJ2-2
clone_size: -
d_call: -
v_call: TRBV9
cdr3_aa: CASEGEAAGELFF
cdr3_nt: TGTGCCTCAGAGGGGGAAGCGGCCGGGGAGCTGTTTTTT

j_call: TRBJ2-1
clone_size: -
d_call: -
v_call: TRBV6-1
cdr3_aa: CASSERVAEQFF
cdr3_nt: TGTGCCAGCAGTGAACGGGTGGCTGAGCAGTTCTTC

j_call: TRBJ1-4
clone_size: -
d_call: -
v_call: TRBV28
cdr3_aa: CASGSQGATNEKLFF
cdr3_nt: TGTGCCAGCGGATCACAGGGTGCAACTAATGAAAAACTGTTTTTT

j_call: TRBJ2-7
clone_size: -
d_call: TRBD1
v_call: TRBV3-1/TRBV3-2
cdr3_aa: CASSPGQGVYEQYF
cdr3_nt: TGTGCCAGCAGCCCGGGACAGGGGGTATACGAGCAGTACTTC

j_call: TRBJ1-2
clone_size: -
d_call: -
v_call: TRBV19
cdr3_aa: CASILRGRADGYTF
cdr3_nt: TGTGCCAGTATCCTGAGGGGACGGGCGGATGGCTACACCTTC

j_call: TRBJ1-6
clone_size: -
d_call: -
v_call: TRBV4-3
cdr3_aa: CASSLNNSPLHF
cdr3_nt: TGCGCCAGCAGCCTGAACAATTCACCCCTCCACTTT

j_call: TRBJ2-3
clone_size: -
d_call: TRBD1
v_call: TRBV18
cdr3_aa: CASSPTGADTQYF
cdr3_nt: TGTGCCAGCTCACCAACAGGGGCAGATACGCAGTATTTT

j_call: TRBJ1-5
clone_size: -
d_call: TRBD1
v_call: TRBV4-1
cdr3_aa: CASSQVSWDSGGPQHF
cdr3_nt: TGCGCCAGCAGCCAAGTGAGTTGGGACAGTGGTGGGCCCCAGCATTTT

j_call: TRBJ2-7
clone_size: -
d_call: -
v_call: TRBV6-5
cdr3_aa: CASSRRSRSYEQYF
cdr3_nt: TGTGCCAGCAGTCGGAGGTCACGGTCCTACGAGCAGTACTTC

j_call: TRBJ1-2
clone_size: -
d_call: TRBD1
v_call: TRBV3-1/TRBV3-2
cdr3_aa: CASSSRTGGYGYTF
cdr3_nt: TGTGCCAGCAGCTCCCGGACAGGGGGCTATGGCTACACCTTC

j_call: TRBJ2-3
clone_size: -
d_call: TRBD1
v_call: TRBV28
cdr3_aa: CASTTGQGHTDTQYF
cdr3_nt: TGTGCCAGCACCACGGGACAGGGACACACAGATACGCAGTATTTT

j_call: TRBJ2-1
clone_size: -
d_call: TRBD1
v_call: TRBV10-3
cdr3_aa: CAISTQGAHNEQFF
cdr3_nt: TGTGCCATCAGTACACAGGGGGCACACAATGAGCAGTTCTTC

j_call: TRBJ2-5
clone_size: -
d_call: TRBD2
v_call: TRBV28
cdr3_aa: CASSLMASGSIGETQYF
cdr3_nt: TGTGCCAGCAGTTTAATGGCTAGCGGGAGTATAGGAGAGACCCAGTACTTC

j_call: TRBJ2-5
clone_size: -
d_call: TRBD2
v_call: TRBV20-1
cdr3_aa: CSASAPGLVQETQYF
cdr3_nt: TGCAGTGCTAGTGCTCCGGGACTAGTCCAAGAGACCCAGTACTTC

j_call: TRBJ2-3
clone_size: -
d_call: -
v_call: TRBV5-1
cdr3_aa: CASSRQEDTQYF
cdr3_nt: TGCGCCAGCAGCCGACAGGAGGATACGCAGTATTTT

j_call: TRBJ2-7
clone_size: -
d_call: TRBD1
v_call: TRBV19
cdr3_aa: CASRRDRGAPYYEQYF
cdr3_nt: TGTGCCAGTAGACGAGACAGGGGCGCGCCCTACTACGAGCAGTACTTC

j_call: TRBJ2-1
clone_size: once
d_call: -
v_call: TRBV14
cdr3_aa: CASSQEQATRLGEQFF
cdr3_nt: TGTGCCAGCAGCCAAGAACAGGCCACTAGATTGGGTGAGCAGTTCTTC

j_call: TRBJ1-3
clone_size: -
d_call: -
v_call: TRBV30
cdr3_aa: CAWSGIGFSGNTIYF
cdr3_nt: TGTGCCTGGAGTGGTATCGGGTTTTCTGGAAACACCATATATTTT

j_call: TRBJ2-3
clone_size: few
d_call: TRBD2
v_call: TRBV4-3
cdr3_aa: CASSQEIPTSGASDTQYF
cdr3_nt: TGCGCCAGCAGCCAAGAGATCCCTACTAGCGGGGCCTCAGATACGCAGTATTTT

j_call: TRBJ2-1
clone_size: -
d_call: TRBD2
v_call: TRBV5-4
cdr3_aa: CASSAKLAGGPHEQFF
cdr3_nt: TGTGCCAGCAGCGCCAAACTAGCGGGAGGGCCCCATGAGCAGTTCTTC

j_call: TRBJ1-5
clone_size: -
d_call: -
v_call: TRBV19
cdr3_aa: CASSIGLRGNQPQHF
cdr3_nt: TGTGCCAGTAGTATCGGTTTGAGGGGCAATCAGCCCCAGCATTTT

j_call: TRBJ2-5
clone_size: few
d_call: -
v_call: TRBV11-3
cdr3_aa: CASSLESRGTQYF
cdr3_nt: TGTGCCAGCAGCTTAGAATCTCGGGGGACCCAGTACTTC

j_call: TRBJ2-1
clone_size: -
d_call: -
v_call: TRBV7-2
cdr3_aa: CASSPGRSYNEQFF
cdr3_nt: TGTGCCAGCAGCCCTGGACGATCCTACAATGAGCAGTTCTTC

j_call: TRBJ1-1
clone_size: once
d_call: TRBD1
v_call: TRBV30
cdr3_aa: CAWSVRGPTEAFF
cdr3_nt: TGTGCCTGGAGTGTTAGGGGGCCTACTGAAGCTTTCTTT

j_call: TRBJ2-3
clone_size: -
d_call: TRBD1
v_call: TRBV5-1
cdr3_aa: CASSLGTGGGTDTQYF
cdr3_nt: TGCGCCAGCAGCTTGGGGACAGGGGGTGGGACAGATACGCAGTATTTT

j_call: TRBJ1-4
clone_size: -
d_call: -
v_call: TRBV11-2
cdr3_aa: CASSLGEKLFF
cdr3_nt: TGTGCCAGCAGCTTAGGAGAAAAACTGTTTTTT

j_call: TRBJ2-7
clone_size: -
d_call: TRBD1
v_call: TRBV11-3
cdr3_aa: CASSLVNRGFYEQYF
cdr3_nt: TGTGCCAGCAGCTTAGTGAACAGGGGCTTCTACGAGCAGTACTTC

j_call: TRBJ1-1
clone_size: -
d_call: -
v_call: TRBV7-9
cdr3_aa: CASSRLRGNTEAFF
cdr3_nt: TGTGCCAGCAGCCGCTTGAGGGGAAACACTGAAGCTTTCTTT

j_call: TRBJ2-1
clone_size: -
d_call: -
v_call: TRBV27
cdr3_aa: CASSSKTGGVYNEQFF
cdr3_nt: TGTGCCAGCAGTTCCAAGACAGGAGGGGTATACAATGAGCAGTTCTTC

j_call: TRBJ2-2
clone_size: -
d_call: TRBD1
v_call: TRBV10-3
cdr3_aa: CATDAGTGVNTGELFF
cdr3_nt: TGTGCCACCGACGCCGGGACAGGGGTGAACACCGGGGAGCTGTTTTTT

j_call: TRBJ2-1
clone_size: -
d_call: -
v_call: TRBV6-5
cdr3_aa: CASSYSLGGLNEQFF
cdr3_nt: TGTGCCAGCAGTTACTCGCTAGGGGGTTTGAATGAGCAGTTCTTC

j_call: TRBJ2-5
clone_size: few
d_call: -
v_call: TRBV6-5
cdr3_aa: CASSMGVVVETQYF
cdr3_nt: TGTGCCAGCAGTATGGGGGTTGTGGTGGAGACCCAGTACTTC

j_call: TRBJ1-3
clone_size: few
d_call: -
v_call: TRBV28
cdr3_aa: CASRARSIISGNTIYF
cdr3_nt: TGTGCCAGCAGGGCCAGGAGTATCATCTCTGGAAACACCATATATTTT

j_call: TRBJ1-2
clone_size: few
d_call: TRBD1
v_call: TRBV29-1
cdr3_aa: CSVSGQGIGYTF
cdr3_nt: TGCAGCGTGTCCGGACAGGGAATAGGCTACACCTTC

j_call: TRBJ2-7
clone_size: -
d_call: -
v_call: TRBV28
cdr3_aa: CASTNQNSYEQYF
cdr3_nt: TGTGCCAGCACCAACCAAAACAGCTACGAGCAGTACTTC

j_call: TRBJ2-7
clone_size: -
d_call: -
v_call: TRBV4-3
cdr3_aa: CASSQDVGPVPSYEQYF
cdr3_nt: TGCGCCAGCAGCCAAGATGTAGGGCCAGTGCCCTCCTACGAGCAGTACTTC

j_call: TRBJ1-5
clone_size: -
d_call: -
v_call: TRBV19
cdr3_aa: CASSMAGYSNQPQHF
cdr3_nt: TGTGCCAGTAGTATGGCAGGTTATAGCAATCAGCCCCAGCATTTT

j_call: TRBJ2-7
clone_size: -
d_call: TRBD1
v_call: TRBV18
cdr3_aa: CASSPPTGHLHEQYF
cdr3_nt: TGTGCCAGCTCACCACCGACAGGGCATCTCCACGAGCAGTACTTC

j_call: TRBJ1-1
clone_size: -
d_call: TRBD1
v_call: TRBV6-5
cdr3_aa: CASDGDRGLSTEAFF
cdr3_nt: TGTGCCAGCGATGGGGACAGGGGTTTGAGCACTGAAGCTTTCTTT

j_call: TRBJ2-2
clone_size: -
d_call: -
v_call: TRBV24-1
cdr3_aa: CATRDGVKNTGELFF
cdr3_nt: TGTGCCACTCGGGACGGCGTGAAGAACACCGGGGAGCTGTTTTTT